The T cell receptor (beta chain) described here comes from a study of blood T cell repertoires in COVID-19. Remarks on this clone: In the same sample, other DNA sequences code for this CDR3.

CDR1 SGHRS and CDR2 YFSETQ come from the germline V gene. The length of the CDR3 is 15 residues. V was shortened by 0 bases and J by 0 bases, with 8 bases between the two germline ends. Original data processing: Reference gene primer amplification gave estimated nucleated cell counts. Assay: immunoSEQ multiplex PCR; the TCRdb copy retains only in-frame clones and omits some. D and trimming were read from the DNA, whereas the V and J calls and clone size are those reported in that table. The sample lists about 160,000 clones, more than 60% occurring once. The sequence was obtained from a man in his sixties or seventies with acute or convalescent COVID-19. The V and J genes are TRBV5-1 and TRBJ2-3, with D perhaps matching TRBD1 (5 bases). Sequencing was performed on peripheral blood. The CDR3 loop reads CASSLDGASTDTQYF. The DNA of the CDR3 is TGCGCCAGCAGCTTGGATGGGGCTAGCACAGATACGCAGTATTTT.